The clone carrying this TCR beta chain was seen ten or more times. Its cognate antigen is unknown. The data derive from a study of T cells in Graves' hyperthyroidism and ophthalmopathy. Study-level findings and limits: Using 13 V-J features, a model discriminated ophthalmopathy from stable hyperthyroidism.

Unmatched junction bases numbered 5, after V lost 7 bases and J lost 4 bases. The germline V gene has CDR1 MDHEN and CDR2 SYDVKM. This CDR3 spans 13 amino acids. PBMCs were derived from 10 ml fresh peripheral blood. Authors of the study amplified TCR beta CDR3 regions from RNA transcripts. HTBI primers were employed in a first-round RT-PCR of the TCR CDR3. TCRdb re-called the multiplex PCR reads through MiXCR, storing one row per CDR3 protein. The sample has approximately 360,000 distinct CDR3 sequences, 15% to 19% seen once. The sequence came from a woman between 18 and 29 years old with Graves' hyperthyroidism that later progressed to Graves' ophthalmopathy. The chain links TRBV28 to TRBJ1-1, with 8 bases that match TRBD1. Sequenced: blood. In nucleotides, the CDR3 is TGTGCCAGCACTGACAGGGGTTTCACTGAAGCTTTCTTT. Translated: CASTDRGFTEAFF.